These 20 T cell receptor beta chains were sequenced from one sample in a study of blood T cell repertoires in COVID-19. Sequenced by immunoSEQ multiplex PCR; TCRdb stores in-frame clones only, minus some. The sample records nearly 350,000 clones, roughly 86% being singletons. Sequences were obtained from peripheral blood. The receptors stem from an older woman with COVID-19, enrolled during active disease.

This chain uses TRBV7-2 with TRBJ2-5, with 7 bases fitting TRBD1. The CDR3 has 14 residues. Per germline, CDR1 SGHTA and CDR2 FQGNSA. V was pared by 6 bases and J by 3 bases, with 7 bases of the junction left unmatched. The CDR3 protein is CASRQGIGEETQYF. The CDR3 DNA reads TGTGCCAGCAGACAGGGGATAGGGGAAGAGACCCAGTACTTC.

This clone occurred once. The gene calls are TRBV9 and TRBJ1-2; possibly TRBD1 for D (5 bases). The CDR3 contains 14 residues. Trimming took 0 bases from V and 8 from J, leaving 14 bases between them. CDR1 SGDLS and CDR2 YYNGEE come from the germline V gene. CDR3 nucleotides: TGTGCCAGCAGCGTAGCCGATCCAGGGCGCGGCTACACCTTC. Amino acid sequence: CASSVADPGRGYTF.

The chain recombines TRBV27 with TRBJ1-2; D might be TRBD1 (5 bases). The CDR3 runs 13 residues. Germline V gives CDR1 MNHEY, CDR2 SMNVEV (reference sequence). The germline V and J ends were trimmed by 3 bases and 8 bases, with 13 bases remaining between them. CDR3 nucleotide sequence: TGTGCCAGCAGTTTCACAGGCGCGCTGGGCTACACCTTC. Its translation is CASSFTGALGYTF.

This chain joins TRBV21-1 and TRBJ2-7; the table's TRBD2 call for D was not verified on the DNA. TRBV21-1 is noted as a pseudogene. This CDR3 is built from 22 residues. The CDR3 sequence is CASSKIPAPRASGGQSSYEQYF. CDR3 nucleotides: TGTGCCAGCAGCAAAATTCCGGCACCGAGGGCTAGCGGGGGCCAGAGCTCCTACGAGCAGTACTTC.

The chain employs TRBV7-9 and TRBJ2-7; D is undetermined. The CDR3 runs 15 residues. Germline V gene lookup returns CDR1 SEHNR and CDR2 FQNEAQ (reference sequence). Between the trimmed V and J ends, which lost 5 bases and 2 bases, there was a span of 16 bases. CDR3 amino acids: CASSHRDTFAYEQYF. The CDR3 region has the DNA TGTGCCAGCAGCCACCGAGACACATTTGCCTACGAGCAGTACTTC.

The chain joins TRBV12-5 to TRBJ2-7; possibly TRBD1 for D (5 bases). Trimming took off 3 bases at V and 7 bases at J, with 13 bases between the two ends. The CDR3 is 13 amino acids. Per the germline V gene, CDR1 is LGHNT and CDR2 is FRNRAP. The CDR3 DNA sequence: TGTGCTAGTGGTTTCCAGACGACAGAAGAGCAGTACTTC. It encodes CASGFQTTEEQYF. Complete variable domain (other parts from reference TRBV12-5 and TRBJ2-7): DARVTQTPRHKVTEMGQEVTMRCQPILGHNTVFWYRQTMMQGLELLAYFRNRAPLDDSGMPKDRFSAEMPDATLATLKIQPSEPRDSAVYFCASGFQTTEEQYFGPGTRLTVT.

This clone has a single count. The rearrangement joins TRBV7-9 to TRBJ2-2, with D maybe TRBD2 (6 bases). The ends were cut back, 6 bases at V and 7 bases at J, with 15 bases in the middle. The CDR3 has 14 amino acids. The germline gives CDR1 SEHNR, CDR2 FQNEAQ (reference sequence). DNA for the CDR3: TGTGCCAGCAGGCCTTCTAGCGTCGTCGGGGAGCTGTTTTTT. Translation gives CASRPSSVVGELFF.

V and J are TRBV3-1 (or the pseudogene TRBV3-2) and TRBJ2-1, with D perhaps matching TRBD2 (6 bases). The CDR3 is 15 residues long. The germline V gene has CDR1 LGHDT and CDR2 YNNKEL (reference sequence). The V and J ends lost 4 bases and 0 bases respectively, with 10 bases between them. In DNA, the CDR3 is TGTGCCAGCAGCCGGCGGGGTAGCTCCTACAATGAGCAGTTCTTC. It yields the protein CASSRRGSSYNEQFF.

This clone was seen only once. The rearrangement uses TRBV27 and TRBJ2-6; 7 bases align to TRBD1. The V and J ends lost 3 bases and 2 bases, in that order; junction bases with no gene match: 7. Germline V gene data show CDR1 as MNHEY and CDR2 as SMNVEV (reference sequence). The CDR3 has 17 amino acids. CDR3 region: CASSLSTGAPGANVLTF. The CDR3 bases are TGTGCCAGCAGTTTGTCTACAGGGGCCCCTGGGGCCAACGTCCTGACTTTC. Supplemented by reference TRBV27 and TRBJ2-6, the full variable domain reads EAQVTQNPRYLITVTGKKLTVTCSQNMNHEYMSWYRQDPGLGLRQIYYSMNVEVTDKGDVPEGYKVSRKEKRNFPLILESPSPNQTSLYFCASSLSTGAPGANVLTFGAGSRLTVL.

This chain's CDR3 is CASSQRTGGSYNEQFF. In DNA form, the CDR3 reads TGCGCCAGCAGCCAAAGGACAGGAGGGTCCTACAATGAGCAGTTCTTC. J is TRBJ2-1 and V is TRBV4-3, with D maybe TRBD1 (7 bases). V dropped 2 bases and J dropped 1 base, with 12 bases sitting between them. Germline loops: CDR1 LGHNA, CDR2 YSLEER. The CDR3 is 16 amino acids.

The V and J genes are TRBV18 and TRBJ2-1, with 9 nucleotides matching TRBD1. Trimming at V came to 4 bases and at J to 6 bases, leaving 19 bases not matched to a gene. This CDR3 region has 19 residues. The V gene's germline CDR1 is KGHSH and CDR2 LQKENI. The CDR3 DNA follows: TGTGCCAGCTCACATCGTCATACCCTAACAGGGGGCGCCGGCAATGAGCAGTTCTTC. Translated, it gives CASSHRHTLTGGAGNEQFF.

The CDR3 region is CASSRDYQDAYEQYF. The CDR3 bases are TGTGCCAGCTCGCGGGACTACCAAGACGCCTACGAGCAGTACTTC. The rearrangement joins TRBV2 to TRBJ2-7; 7 bases line up with TRBD2. Germline V gene data show CDR1 as SNHLY and CDR2 as FYNNEI. This CDR3 has 15 amino acids. Unmatched junction bases numbered 12, after V lost 8 bases and J lost 2 bases.

V usage is TRBV7-9 and J usage is TRBJ1-6, with D possibly matching TRBD1 (5 bases). Germline V gives CDR1 SEHNR, CDR2 FQNEAQ (reference sequence). V lost 7 bases, J lost 9 bases, and 13 bases lay in between. CDR3 length: 13 residues. DNA of the CDR3: TGTGCCAGCACCACGGGGGGAGGTTCACCCCTCCACTTT. This sequence encodes CASTTGGGSPLHF.

This chain uses TRBV19 with TRBJ2-2; 8 nucleotides agree with TRBD1. Germline assignment: CDR1 LNHDA and CDR2 SQIVND (reference sequence). The CDR3 spans 16 residues. With V trimmed by 5 bases and J by 4 bases, 9 bases remained unmatched. The CDR3 protein is CASSPRTGIGTGELFF. For the CDR3, the DNA is TGTGCCAGTAGTCCCAGGACAGGGATTGGCACCGGGGAGCTGTTTTTT.

The chain combines TRBV7-3 with TRBJ1-1; D remains ambiguous. V lost 6 bases and J 6 bases, leaving 14 bases between the germline ends. The length of the CDR3 is 13 residues. The germline gives CDR1 SGHTA, CDR2 FQGTGA. The DNA of the CDR3 is TGTGCCAGCAGGCCGACCGCGGGAGCTGAAGCTTTCTTT. Its protein is CASRPTAGAEAFF.

V gene TRBV5-1 combines with J gene TRBJ1-6; the D gene is possibly TRBD1 (5 bases). Trimming pared 3 bases from V and 5 bases from J, leaving 9 bases between. The CDR3 is made up of 14 amino acids. From germline, CDR1 is SGHRS and CDR2 YFSETQ. CDR3 sequence: CASSSTENNSPLHF. The CDR3 DNA reads TGCGCCAGCAGCTCGACAGAAAATAATTCACCCCTCCACTTT.

The V call is TRBV29-1, the J call TRBJ1-4, with D possibly matching TRBD1 (5 bases). Trimming left V 4 bases short and J 8 bases short, with 11 bases between. CDR3 size: 12 residues. Germline CDR1 and CDR2: SQVTM and ANQGSEA. CDR3 residues: CSVVGQGEKLFF. CDR3 DNA sequence: TGCAGCGTTGTGGGTCAGGGAGAAAAACTGTTTTTT.

The rearrangement joins TRBV2 to TRBJ2-7; D remains unclear. There are 13 residues in the CDR3. Trimming took 7 bases from V and 2 from J, leaving 12 bases between them. Germline assignment: CDR1 SNHLY and CDR2 FYNNEI. This CDR3 is CASTDFVPYEQYF. The CDR3 DNA reads as TGTGCCAGCACAGACTTTGTCCCCTACGAGCAGTACTTC.

This chain connects TRBV10-1 to TRBJ1-1, with 12 bases identical to TRBD1. The V gene end was trimmed by 6 bases and the J gene end by 10 bases; junction bases not matched to a gene: 6. The CDR3 is 13 amino acids. Germline V CDR1 and CDR2: WNHNN, SYGVQD (reference sequence). Here the CDR3 reads CASSAGTGGRAFF. The CDR3 DNA sequence: TGCGCCAGCAGCGCCGGGACAGGGGGCCGAGCTTTCTTT.

The rearrangement uses TRBV4-3 and TRBJ1-6, with TRBD1 identical over 7 bases. CDR3 length: 12 amino acids. CDR1 and CDR2 from the germline V gene are LGHNA and YSLEER. After removal of 11 bases from V and 8 bases from J, the junction contained 6 bases not matched to a gene. The CDR3 spells CASGGPYSPLHF. The CDR3 DNA reads TGCGCCTCAGGGGGTCCCTATTCACCCCTCCACTTT.